What follows is one T cell receptor beta chain and its context. These data come from a study of Graves' ophthalmopathy and Graves' hyperthyroidism. Using RNA transcripts, the TCR beta CDR3 regions were amplified. The first-round RT-PCR employed HTBI primers together with the Qiagen OneStep RT-PCR kit. A multiplex PCR was then performed as the second round. TCRdb called the multiplex PCR reads again in MiXCR, with one record for every CDR3 protein. The sample yields over 450,000 distinct CDR3 sequences, 13% to 15% seen once. The junction had 10 bases not matched to a gene; V was cut back by 10 bases and J by 4 bases. The CDR3 loop spans 14 amino acids. From germline, CDR1 is MNHNS and CDR2 SASEGT.

The sample taken for sequencing was blood. The genes are TRBV6-1 and TRBJ1-2; 9 nucleotides align to TRBD1. The sequence was collected from a woman between 25 and 40 years old with Graves' ophthalmopathy. The CDR3 region has the DNA TGTGCCACAGCCGGGACAGGGAGGACCTATGGCTACACCTTC. Protein: CATAGTGRTYGYTF.